The clone carrying this T cell receptor beta chain appeared once. Its antigen is as yet unknown. Germline V gives CDR1 MNHEY, CDR2 SMNVEV (reference sequence). With 2 bases clipped from V and 8 bases from J, the junction kept 8 bases outside the gene matches. The CDR3 is 14 amino acids. These data originate in a study of cytomegalovirus exposure and HLA in healthy donors. The assay was immunoSEQ multiplex PCR, and TCRdb's table has in-frame clones only and misses some. The table shows fewer than 90,000 clones, with 90% to 96% occurring only once. Separate from the roughly 700-subject first cohort was the roughly 130-subject validation cohort, to which the donors belonged. Whole-study findings and limits: Three chains tied to CMV proved CMV antigen-specific in vitro.

Sequencing was performed on PBMCs. The origin of this receptor is a man younger than 30 in good health and CMV-seropositive. The chain has TRBV27 and TRBJ1-2, with 7 positions matching TRBD1. CDR3 region: CASSLVEGAGGYTF. The CDR3 nucleotides are TGTGCCAGCAGTTTAGTTGAGGGGGCAGGGGGCTACACCTTC.